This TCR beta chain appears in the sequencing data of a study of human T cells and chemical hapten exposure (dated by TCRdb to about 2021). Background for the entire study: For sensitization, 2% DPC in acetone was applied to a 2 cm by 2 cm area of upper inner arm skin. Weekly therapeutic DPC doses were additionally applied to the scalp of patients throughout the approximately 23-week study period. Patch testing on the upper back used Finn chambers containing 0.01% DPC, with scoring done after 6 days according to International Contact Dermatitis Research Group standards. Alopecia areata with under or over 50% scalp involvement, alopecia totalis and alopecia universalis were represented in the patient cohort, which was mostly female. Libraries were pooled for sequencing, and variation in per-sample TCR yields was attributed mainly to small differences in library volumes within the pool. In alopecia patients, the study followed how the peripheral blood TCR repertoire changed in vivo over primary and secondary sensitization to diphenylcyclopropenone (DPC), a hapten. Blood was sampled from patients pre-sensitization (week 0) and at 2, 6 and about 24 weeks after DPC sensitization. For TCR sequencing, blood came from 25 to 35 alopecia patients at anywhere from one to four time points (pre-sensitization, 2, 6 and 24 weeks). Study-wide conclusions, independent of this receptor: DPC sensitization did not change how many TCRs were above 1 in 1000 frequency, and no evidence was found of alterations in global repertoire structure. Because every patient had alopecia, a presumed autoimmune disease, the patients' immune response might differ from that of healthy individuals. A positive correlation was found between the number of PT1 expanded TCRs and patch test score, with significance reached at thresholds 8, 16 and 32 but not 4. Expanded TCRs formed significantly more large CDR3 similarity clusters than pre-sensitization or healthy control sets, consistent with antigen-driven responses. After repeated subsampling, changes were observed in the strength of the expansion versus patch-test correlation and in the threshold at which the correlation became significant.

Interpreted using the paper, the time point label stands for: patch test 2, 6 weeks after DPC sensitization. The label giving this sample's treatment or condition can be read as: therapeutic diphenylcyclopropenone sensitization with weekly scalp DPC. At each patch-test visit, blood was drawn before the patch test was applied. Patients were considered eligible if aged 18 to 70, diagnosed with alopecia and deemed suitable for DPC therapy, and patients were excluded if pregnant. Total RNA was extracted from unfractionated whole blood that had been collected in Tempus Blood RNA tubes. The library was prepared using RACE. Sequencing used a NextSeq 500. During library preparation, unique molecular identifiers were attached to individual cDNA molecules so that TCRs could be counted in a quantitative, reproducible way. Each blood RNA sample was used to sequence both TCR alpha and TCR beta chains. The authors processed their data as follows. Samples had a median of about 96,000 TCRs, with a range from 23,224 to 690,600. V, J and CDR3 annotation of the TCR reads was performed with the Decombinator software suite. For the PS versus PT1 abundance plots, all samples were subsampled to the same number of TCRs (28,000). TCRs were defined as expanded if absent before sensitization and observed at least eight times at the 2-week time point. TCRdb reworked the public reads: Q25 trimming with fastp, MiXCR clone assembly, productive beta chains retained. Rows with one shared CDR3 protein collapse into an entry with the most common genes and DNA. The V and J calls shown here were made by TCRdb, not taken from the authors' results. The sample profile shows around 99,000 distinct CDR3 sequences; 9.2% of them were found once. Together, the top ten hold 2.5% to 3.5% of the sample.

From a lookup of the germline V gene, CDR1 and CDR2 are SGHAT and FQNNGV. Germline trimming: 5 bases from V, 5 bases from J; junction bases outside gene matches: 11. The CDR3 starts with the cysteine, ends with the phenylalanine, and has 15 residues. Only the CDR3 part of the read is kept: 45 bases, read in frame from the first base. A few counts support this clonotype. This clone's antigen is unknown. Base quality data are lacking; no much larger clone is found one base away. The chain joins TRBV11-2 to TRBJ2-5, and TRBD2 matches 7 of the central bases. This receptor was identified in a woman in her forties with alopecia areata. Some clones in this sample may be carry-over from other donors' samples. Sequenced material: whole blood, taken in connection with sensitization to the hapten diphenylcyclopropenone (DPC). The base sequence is TGTGCCAGCAGCCCCTCGGTCGGGGGGTTCGAGACCCAGTACTTC. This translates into CASSPSVGGFETQYF.